The 8 T cell receptor beta chains below come from one sample, sequenced in a study of cytomegalovirus exposure and HLA in healthy donors. The PCR had 60 Vbeta and 13 Jbeta primers. Assay: immunoSEQ multiplex PCR; the TCRdb copy retains only in-frame clones and omits some. This table holds more than 110,000 clones, over 70% found once. Sequencing was performed on PBMCs. The receptors shown here come from a man in his forties or fifties in good health and CMV-seropositive.

CDR3 protein: CASTEGVWSTDTQYF. CDR3 nucleotides: TGTGCCAGCACCGAGGGAGTGTGGAGCACAGATACGCAGTATTTT. The chain recombines TRBV7-2 with TRBJ2-3; D might be TRBD2 (5 bases). Trimming stripped 7 bases from V and 0 bases from J, with 14 bases between. Germline assignment: CDR1 SGHTA and CDR2 FQGNSA. This CDR3 has 15 amino acids.

J is TRBJ2-1 and V is TRBV6-6; D is undetermined. Germline V gene sequence: CDR1 MNHNY, CDR2 SVGAGI (reference sequence). The CDR3 runs 15 residues. V gave up 5 bases and J gave up 0 bases, with 11 bases separating them. This chain's CDR3 is CASSPPKSSYNEQFF. In nucleotides, the CDR3 is TGTGCCAGCAGTCCCCCAAAGAGCTCCTACAATGAGCAGTTCTTC.

J is TRBJ2-7 and V is TRBV6-1; 9 bases agree with TRBD2. Looked up from germline, CDR1 is MNHNS and CDR2 is SASEGT. The length of the CDR3 is 15 residues. The V and J ends lost 3 bases and 3 bases, in that order; junction bases with no gene match: 6. The CDR3 DNA follows: TGTGCCAGCAGTGAGATGGTAGCGGGGGACTACGAGCAGTACTTC. Translating gives CASSEMVAGDYEQYF.

The chain combines TRBV9 with TRBJ1-1; D not resolved. Germline loops: CDR1 SGDLS, CDR2 YYNGEE. Between the trimmed V and J ends, which lost 0 bases and 0 bases, there was a span of 6 bases. This CDR3 comprises 14 residues. The DNA for the CDR3 is TGTGCCAGCAGCGTAGGTCCGGTGAACACTGAAGCTTTCTTT. This codes for CASSVGPVNTEAFF.

J is TRBJ2-7 and V is TRBV28; 9 bases agree with TRBD1. This CDR3 comprises 16 residues. The V gene's germline CDR1 is MDHEN and CDR2 SYDVKM. V trimming: 5 bases; J trimming: 3 bases; junction bases outside the gene matches: 11. Here the CDR3 reads CASSLDPGTGSYEQYF. Here the CDR3 DNA reads TGTGCCAGCAGTCTCGATCCCGGGACAGGGAGCTACGAGCAGTACTTC.

The rearrangement joins TRBV6-5 to TRBJ2-1; 8 bases match TRBD1. Germline values: CDR1 MNHEY, CDR2 SVGAGI. The CDR3 extends over 15 amino acids. Unmatched junction bases numbered 11, after V lost 8 bases and J lost 5 bases. The CDR3 DNA reads TGTGCCAGCTGGGATTTGGACAGGGAGAACAATGAGCAGTTCTTC. It specifies CASWDLDRENNEQFF.

The J gene is TRBJ2-2, the V gene TRBV7-9, with D possibly matching TRBD2 (5 bases). V lost 5 bases to trimming and J lost 0 bases, with 10 bases between them. The germline V gene has CDR1 SEHNR and CDR2 FQNEAQ (reference sequence). The CDR3 is made up of 15 amino acids. CDR3 loop: CASSLDGANTGELFF. In nucleotides, the CDR3 is TGTGCCAGCAGCCTAGACGGGGCGAACACCGGGGAGCTGTTTTTT.

Remarks on this clone: Within the sample, other DNA sequences also encode this same CDR3. This sequence joins TRBV19 and TRBJ1-1; maybe TRBD1 (5 bases). Trimming removed 1 base at V and 0 bases at J, with 6 bases between. The CDR3 spans 14 residues. From germline, CDR1 is LNHDA and CDR2 SQIVND (reference sequence). The CDR3 reads CASSIGGVNTEAFF. The CDR3 DNA follows: TGTGCCAGTAGTATAGGGGGCGTGAACACTGAAGCTTTCTTT. The whole variable domain, remainder taken from reference TRBV19 and TRBJ1-1, is DGGITQSPKYLFRKEGQNVTLSCEQNLNHDAMYWYRQDPGQGLRLIYYSQIVNDFQKGDIAEGYSVSREKKESFPLTVTSAQKNPTAFYLCASSIGGVNTEAFFGQGTRLTVV.